This TCR beta chain was observed in a study of technical replicates of blood from a few donors. The CDR3 covers 16 residues. V lost 2 bases, J lost 8 bases, and 10 bases stayed unmatched. CDR1 is SGHRS, CDR2 YFSETQ, per germline. Clones were sequenced by immunoSEQ multiplex PCR, and TCRdb holds only the in-frame ones, with some missing. The sample includes some 78,000 clones, 93% of them seen just once. This clonotype originated in a human donor in good health. The V call is TRBV5-1, the J call TRBJ2-1, with 10 bases that match TRBD2. Material: T cells isolated from PBMCs. CDR3 loop: CASSLDTSGTVYEQFF. The CDR3 bases are TGCGCCAGCAGCTTAGATACTAGCGGGACGGTCTATGAGCAGTTCTTC.